This T cell receptor beta chain was retrieved from a study of molecular identifiers for immune sequencing clone quantification. Study at large: RNA, taken in replicates from roughly 21,000 or 96,000 naive CD8 cells, was split five ways, with four sequenced.

Each CDR3 protein is one row after TCRdb ran MiXCR on the PCR reads. The sample yields about 36,000 distinct CDR3 sequences, roughly 18% seen once. For naive CD8 T cells, sorting used the CD8+CD4-CCR7+CD45RA+ phenotype. On this clonotype: The antigen is unknown. A much larger clone is a single base away; this may be a read error.

Study observations and caveats: In CMV-specific effectors, clones above 20 copies held over 98% of molecules; naive, under 1%.

Sequenced material: naive CD8+ T cells from blood, with Jurkat cell RNA spiked in. Documented subset: FACS-sorted CD8+CD4-CCR7+CD45RA+ naive T cells. This TCR was recovered from a human donor in good health. Some libraries in this study had Jurkat cell RNA spiked in.

DNA for the CDR3: TGTGCCAGCAGCTTCGGGCAGGGCGGAAACGCCATATATTTT. It translates to CASSFGQGGNAIYF. V and J are TRBV13 and TRBJ1-3; a weak D match, TRBD1 (5 bases). The V gene's germline CDR1 is PRHDT and CDR2 FYEKMQ (reference sequence). The CDR3 has 14 amino acids.